This T cell receptor (beta chain) is drawn from a study of response to subunit inactivated influenza vaccine. The CDR3 loop spans 18 amino acids. V lost 1 base and J 5 bases, leaving 21 bases between the germline ends. There are a few counts of this clonotype. Its specificity is not known. Findings and caveats of the study: Only a handful of new T cells, the authors suggested, are recruited with each seasonal influenza vaccination.

TCRdb analysed the RT-PCR reads with MiXCR anew, one entry per CDR3 protein. Among roughly 700,000 distinct CDR3 sequences, about 15% were seen once, and the ten largest hold around 6.5%. The clonotype was recovered from a man aged 50-60 years who received an inactivated influenza vaccine. J is TRBJ2-1 and V is TRBV12-3 or TRBV12-4, with a weak D call TRBD1 (6 bases). Sequencing was performed on PBMCs from blood, taken roughly 15 days before vaccination. This CDR3 reads CASSLVLVTGTPNNEQFF. The CDR3 DNA reads TGTGCCAGCAGTTTAGTTTTGGTAACCGGGACACCTAACAATGAGCAGTTCTTC.